The clone carrying this TCR beta chain was counted a few times. Antigen: not known. Germline V gene data show CDR1 as MGHRA and CDR2 as YSYEKL. CDR3 length equals 15 residues. V lost 3 bases to trimming and J lost 3 bases, with 12 bases between them. This entry comes from a study of T cells after posttransplantation cyclophosphamide. Study findings and constraints: Recipient CMV seropositivity and CMV reactivation strongly tracked TRB clonality. Skin or GI-infiltrating T cells shared few TRB sequences with blood. Later post-transplant blood repertoires were often dominated by donor CD8+ memory clones.

This related bone marrow graft donor gave peripheral blood on the day of marrow donation. The repertoire was sequenced with immunoSEQ multiplex PCR; TCRdb's copy has only in-frame clones and lacks some. Counted here are about 52,000 clones, around 94% occurring once; the ten biggest clones make up 2.5% to 3%. Specimen: PBMCs. J is TRBJ1-5 and V is TRBV4-1; the D gene is possibly TRBD1 (6 bases). The clonotype originates from a woman in her 30s in good health and a related stem cell transplant donor. CDR3 region: CASSQNYRANQPQHF. The CDR3 region has the DNA TGCGCCAGCAGCCAGAACTACAGGGCCAATCAGCCCCAGCATTTT.